This T cell receptor beta chain is drawn from a study of T cells in Graves' hyperthyroidism and ophthalmopathy. The study's findings and limits: Blood also contained most expanded thyroid clonotypes above 0.001.

This clonotype was recorded many times. Its antigen remains unknown. The CDR3 regions of TCR beta were amplified from RNA transcripts. The TCR CDR3 first-round RT-PCR relied on the HTBI primer set. TCRdb re-analysed the multiplex PCR reads in MiXCR, keeping a single row per CDR3 protein. The table shows hundreds of thousands of distinct CDR3 sequences, with about 15% occurring only once. The clonotype comes from a woman aged 50 to 60 with Graves' ophthalmopathy. Input material: blood.

This CDR3 is CASSPTPLGTGINQPQHF. As DNA, the CDR3 is TGTGCCAGCAGCCCTACCCCCTTAGGGACAGGAATCAATCAGCCCCAGCATTTT. The chain recombines TRBV7-3 with TRBJ1-5, with 8 bases matching TRBD1. Germline V gene data show CDR1 as SGHTA and CDR2 as FQGTGA. With 5 bases clipped from V and 3 bases from J, the junction kept 15 bases outside the gene matches. The CDR3 runs 18 residues.